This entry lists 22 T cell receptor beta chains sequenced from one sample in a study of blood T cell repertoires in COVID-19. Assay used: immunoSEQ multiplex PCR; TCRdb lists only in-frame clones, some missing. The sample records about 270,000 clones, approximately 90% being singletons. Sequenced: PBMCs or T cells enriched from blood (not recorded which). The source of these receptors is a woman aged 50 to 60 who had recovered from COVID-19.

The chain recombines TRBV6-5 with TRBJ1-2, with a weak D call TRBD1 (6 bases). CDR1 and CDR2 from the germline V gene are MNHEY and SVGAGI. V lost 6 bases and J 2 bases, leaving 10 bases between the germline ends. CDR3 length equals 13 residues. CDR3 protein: CASSGQWNYGYTF. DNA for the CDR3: TGTGCCAGCAGCGGACAGTGGAACTATGGCTACACCTTC.

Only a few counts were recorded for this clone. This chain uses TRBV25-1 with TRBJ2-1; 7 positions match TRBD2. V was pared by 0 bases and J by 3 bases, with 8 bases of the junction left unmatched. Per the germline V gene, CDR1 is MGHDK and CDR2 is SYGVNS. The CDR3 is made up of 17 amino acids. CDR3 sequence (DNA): TGTGCCAGCAGTGAATATGTGGGCGCTAGCGGCTACAATGAGCAGTTCTTC. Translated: CASSEYVGASGYNEQFF.

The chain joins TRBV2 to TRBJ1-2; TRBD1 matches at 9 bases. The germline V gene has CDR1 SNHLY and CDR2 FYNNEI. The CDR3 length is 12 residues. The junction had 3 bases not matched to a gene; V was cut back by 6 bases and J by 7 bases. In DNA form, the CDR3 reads TGTGCCAGCAGCGGGACAGGGTTTGGCTACACCTTC. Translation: CASSGTGFGYTF.

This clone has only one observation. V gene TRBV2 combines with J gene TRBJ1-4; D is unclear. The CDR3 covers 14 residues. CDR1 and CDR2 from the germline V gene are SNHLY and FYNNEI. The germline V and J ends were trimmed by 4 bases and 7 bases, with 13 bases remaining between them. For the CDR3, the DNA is TGTGCCAGCAGTGTACCGGGGATGGGTGAAAAACTGTTTTTT. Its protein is CASSVPGMGEKLFF.

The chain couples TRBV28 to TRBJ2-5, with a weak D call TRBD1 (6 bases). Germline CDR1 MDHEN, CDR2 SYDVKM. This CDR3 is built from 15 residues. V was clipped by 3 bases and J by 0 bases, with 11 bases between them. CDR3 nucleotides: TGTGCCAGCAGTTTGGGGGCCGACCACCAAGAGACCCAGTACTTC. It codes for CASSLGADHQETQYF. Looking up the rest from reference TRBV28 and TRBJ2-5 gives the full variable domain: DVKVTQSSRYLVKRTGEKVFLECVQDMDHENMFWYRQDPGLGLRLIYFSYDVKMKEKGDIPEGYSVSREKKERFSLILESASTNQTSMYLCASSLGADHQETQYFGPGTRLLVL.

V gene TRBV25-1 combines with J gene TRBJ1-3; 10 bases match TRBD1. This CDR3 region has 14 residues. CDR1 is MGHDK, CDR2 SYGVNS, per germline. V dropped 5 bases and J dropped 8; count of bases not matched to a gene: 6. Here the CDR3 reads CASSNGQGDYTIYF. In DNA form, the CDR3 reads TGTGCCAGCAGTAACGGACAGGGGGATTACACCATATATTTT.

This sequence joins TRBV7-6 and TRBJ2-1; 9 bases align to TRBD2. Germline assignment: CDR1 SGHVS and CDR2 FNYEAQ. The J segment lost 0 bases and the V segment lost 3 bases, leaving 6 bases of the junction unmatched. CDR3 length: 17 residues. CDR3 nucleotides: TGTGCCAGCAGCTTTCGCTCTAGCGGGACCTCCTACAATGAGCAGTTCTTC. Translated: CASSFRSSGTSYNEQFF.

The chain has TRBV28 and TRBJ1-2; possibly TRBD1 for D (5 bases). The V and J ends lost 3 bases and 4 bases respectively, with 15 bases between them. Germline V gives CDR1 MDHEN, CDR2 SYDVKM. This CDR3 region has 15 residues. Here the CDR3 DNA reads TGTGCCAGCAGTTTCCAACATGGACAAGCCTATGGCTACACCTTC. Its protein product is CASSFQHGQAYGYTF.

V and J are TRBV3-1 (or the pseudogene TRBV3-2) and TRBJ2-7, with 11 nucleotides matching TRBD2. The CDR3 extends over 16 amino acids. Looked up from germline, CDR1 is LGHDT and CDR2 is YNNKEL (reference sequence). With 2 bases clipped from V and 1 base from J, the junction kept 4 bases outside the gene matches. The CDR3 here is CASSQSWTSGSYEQYF. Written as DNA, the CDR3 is TGTGCCAGCAGCCAATCATGGACTAGCGGGTCCTACGAGCAGTACTTC.

The CDR3 spells CASSQDGDSNEKLFF. The DNA for the CDR3 is TGCGCCAGCAGCCAAGATGGGGACAGCAATGAAAAACTGTTTTTT. The chain combines TRBV4-3 with TRBJ1-4, with TRBD1 matching 7 bases. From germline, CDR1 is LGHNA and CDR2 YSLEER. Trimming cost V 0 bases and J 5 bases; bases outside gene matches: 3. The CDR3 is made up of 15 amino acids.

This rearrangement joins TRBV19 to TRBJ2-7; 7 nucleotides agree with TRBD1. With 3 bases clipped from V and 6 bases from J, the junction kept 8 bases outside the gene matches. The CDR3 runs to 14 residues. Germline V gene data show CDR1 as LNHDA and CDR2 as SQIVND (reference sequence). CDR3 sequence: CASSIYGSGGEQYF. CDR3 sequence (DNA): TGTGCCAGTAGTATCTATGGTTCAGGGGGCGAGCAGTACTTC. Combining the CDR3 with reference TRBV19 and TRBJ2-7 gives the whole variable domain DGGITQSPKYLFRKEGQNVTLSCEQNLNHDAMYWYRQDPGQGLRLIYYSQIVNDFQKGDIAEGYSVSREKKESFPLTVTSAQKNPTAFYLCASSIYGSGGEQYFGPGTRLTVT.

CDR3 amino acids: CASSKDLAGGQTEAFF. As DNA, the CDR3 is TGTGCCAGCAGCAAAGATTTGGCCGGGGGACAGACTGAAGCTTTCTTT. The gene calls are TRBV21-1 and TRBJ1-1; TRBD1 was called by the table and not checked on the DNA. TRBV21-1 is deemed a pseudogene. CDR3 length: 16 residues.

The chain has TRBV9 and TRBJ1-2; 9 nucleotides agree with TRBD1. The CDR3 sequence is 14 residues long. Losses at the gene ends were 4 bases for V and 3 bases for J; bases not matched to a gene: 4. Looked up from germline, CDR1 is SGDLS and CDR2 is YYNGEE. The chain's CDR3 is CASSQQGADYGYTF. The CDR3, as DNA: TGTGCCAGCAGCCAACAGGGGGCGGACTATGGCTACACCTTC.

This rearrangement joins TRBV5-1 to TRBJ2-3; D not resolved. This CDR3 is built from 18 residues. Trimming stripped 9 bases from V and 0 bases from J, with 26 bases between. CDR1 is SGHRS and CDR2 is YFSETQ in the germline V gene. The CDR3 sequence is CATSPRSGTLLSTDTQYF. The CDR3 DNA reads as TGCGCCACCTCACCCCGCTCAGGAACTCTTCTTAGCACAGATACGCAGTATTTT.

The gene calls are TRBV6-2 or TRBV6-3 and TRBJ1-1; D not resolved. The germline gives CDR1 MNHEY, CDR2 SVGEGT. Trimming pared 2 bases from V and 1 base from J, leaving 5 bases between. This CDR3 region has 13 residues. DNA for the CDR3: TGTGCCAGCAGTTACGGCCCGAACACTGAAGCTTTCTTT. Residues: CASSYGPNTEAFF.

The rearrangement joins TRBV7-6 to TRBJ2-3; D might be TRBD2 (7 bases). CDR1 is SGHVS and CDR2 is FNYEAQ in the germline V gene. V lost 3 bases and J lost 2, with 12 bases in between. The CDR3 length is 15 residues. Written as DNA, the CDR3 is TGTGCCAGCAGCTTCGCGGGGGCGGCCACAGATACGCAGTATTTT. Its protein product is CASSFAGAATDTQYF. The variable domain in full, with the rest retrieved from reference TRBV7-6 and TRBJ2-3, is GAGVSQSPRYKVTKRGQDVALRCDPISGHVSLYWYRQALGQGPEFLTYFNYEAQQDKSGLPNDRFSAERPEGSISTLTIQRTEQRDSAMYRCASSFAGAATDTQYFGPGTRLTVL.

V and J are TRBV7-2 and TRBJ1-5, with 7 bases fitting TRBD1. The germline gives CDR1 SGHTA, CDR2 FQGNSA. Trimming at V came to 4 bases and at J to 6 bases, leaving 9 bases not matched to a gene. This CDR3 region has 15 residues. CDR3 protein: CASSYETGYSQPQHF. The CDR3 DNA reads TGTGCCAGCAGCTACGAGACAGGGTATTCTCAGCCCCAGCATTTT.

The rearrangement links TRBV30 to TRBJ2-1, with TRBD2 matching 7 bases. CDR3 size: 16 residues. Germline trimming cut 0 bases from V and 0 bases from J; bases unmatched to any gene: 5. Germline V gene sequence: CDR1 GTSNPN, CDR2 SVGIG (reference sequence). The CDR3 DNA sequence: TGTGCCTGGAGTGTACTGGGCGGGAGCTCCTACAATGAGCAGTTCTTC. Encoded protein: CAWSVLGGSSYNEQFF.

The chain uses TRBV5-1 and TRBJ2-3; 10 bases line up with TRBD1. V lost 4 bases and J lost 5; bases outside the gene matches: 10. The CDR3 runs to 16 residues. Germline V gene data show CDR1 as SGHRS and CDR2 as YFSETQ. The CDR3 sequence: CASSPAGTGARDTQYF. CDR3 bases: TGCGCCAGCAGCCCTGCCGGGACAGGGGCCCGAGATACGCAGTATTTT.

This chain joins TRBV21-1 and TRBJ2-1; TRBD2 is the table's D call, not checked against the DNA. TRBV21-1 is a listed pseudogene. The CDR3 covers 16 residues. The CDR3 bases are TGTGCCAGCAGCAAAGGAGGGTCTCTAGCCTACAATGAGCAGTTCTTC. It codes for CASSKGGSLAYNEQFF.

The DNA of the CDR3 is TGTGCCAGCCGATCGGGGAAATCACCCCTCCACTTT. It is translated as CASRSGKSPLHF. The chain has TRBV28 and TRBJ1-6; no reliable D call. The CDR3 contains 12 residues. V was cut by 8 bases and J by 10 bases, with 12 bases left in between. Germline V lookup: CDR1 MDHEN, CDR2 SYDVKM.

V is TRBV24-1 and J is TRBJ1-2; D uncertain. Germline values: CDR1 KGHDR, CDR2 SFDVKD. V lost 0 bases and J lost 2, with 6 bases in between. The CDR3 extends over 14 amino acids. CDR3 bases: TGTGCCACCAGTGATTTGGAGGGAAACTATGGCTACACCTTC. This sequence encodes CATSDLEGNYGYTF.